One and the same sample provided the 18 T cell receptor beta chains below, sequenced in a study of blood T cell repertoires in COVID-19. The data were produced by immunoSEQ multiplex PCR, yet TCRdb's version contains in-frame clones alone and is incomplete. The sample has roughly 240,000 clones; around 86% are singletons. Specimen: peripheral blood. All receptors come from a woman older than 75 with COVID-19, enrolled during active disease.

The V and J genes are TRBV28 and TRBJ2-7; 8 nucleotides align to TRBD1. The CDR3 has 14 residues. CDR1 is MDHEN and CDR2 is SYDVKM in the germline V gene. With 2 bases clipped from V and 3 bases from J, the junction kept 3 bases outside the gene matches. CDR3 sequence: CASSLGQGGYEQYF. CDR3 coding DNA: TGTGCCAGCAGTTTAGGACAGGGCGGCTACGAGCAGTACTTC.

The genes are TRBV4-2 and TRBJ2-7; D unresolved. The V end was cut by 0 bases, the J end by 1 base, with 10 bases between. CDR3 length: 15 residues. Germline loops: CDR1 LGHNA, CDR2 YNFKEQ. CDR3 DNA: TGTGCCAGCAGCCAAGATTATTCTTTTTCCTACGAGCAGTACTTC. The encoded protein is CASSQDYSFSYEQYF.

The sample holds one count of this clone. V is TRBV7-2 and J is TRBJ1-2; D is ambiguous. CDR1 and CDR2 from the germline V gene are SGHTA and FQGNSA. V lost 6 bases to trimming and J lost 6 bases, with 5 bases between them. The CDR3 runs to 10 residues. The CDR3 reads CASRLDGYTF. CDR3 nucleotides: TGTGCCAGCAGACTAGATGGCTACACCTTC.

V gene TRBV3-1 (or the pseudogene TRBV3-2) combines with J gene TRBJ1-6, with 7 bases aligning to TRBD1. CDR3 length equals 14 residues. Germline V gives CDR1 LGHDT, CDR2 YNNKEL (reference sequence). J was trimmed by 6 bases and V by 5 bases; bases with no gene match: 4. CDR3 sequence: CASSSGTVNSPLHF. The DNA of the CDR3 is TGTGCCAGCAGCTCCGGGACAGTTAATTCACCCCTCCACTTT.

This chain links TRBV5-1 with TRBJ2-2; possible D gene TRBD1, 5 bases. The V and J ends lost 0 bases and 2 bases respectively, with 11 bases between them. The germline V gene encodes CDR1 SGHRS and CDR2 YFSETQ. The length of the CDR3 is 16 residues. This CDR3 reads CASSLDIGANTGELFF. The CDR3 DNA sequence: TGCGCCAGCAGCTTGGATATTGGGGCTAACACCGGGGAGCTGTTTTTT.

This clone was found once. The rearrangement joins TRBV12-3 or TRBV12-4 to TRBJ1-5; D gene unclear. There are 12 residues in the CDR3. V was pared by 3 bases and J by 6 bases, with 6 bases between. The CDR3 loop is CASSLFGQPQHF. Here the CDR3 DNA reads TGTGCCAGCAGTTTGTTCGGTCAGCCCCAGCATTTT.

This chain connects TRBV7-2 to TRBJ2-2, with D possibly TRBD1 on 5 matching bases. V was shortened by 1 base and J by 8 bases, with 17 bases between the two germline ends. This CDR3 is 16 amino acids long. Germline V gene sequence: CDR1 SGHTA, CDR2 FQGNSA. CDR3 sequence: CASSLGPSPGMGELFF. The CDR3 nucleotides are TGTGCCAGCAGCTTAGGTCCCTCACCAGGGATGGGGGAGCTGTTTTTT. The complete variable domain, with remaining parts taken from reference TRBV7-2 and TRBJ2-2, reads GAGVSQSPSNKVTEKGKDVELRCDPISGHTALYWYRQSLGQGLEFLIYFQGNSAPDKSGLPSDRFSAERTGGSVSTLTIQRTQQEDSAVYLCASSLGPSPGMGELFFGEGSRLTVL.

In its sample, this clone was seen a few times. The chain has TRBV19 and TRBJ1-1; possible D gene TRBD1, 5 bases. Trimming removed 1 base at V and 4 bases at J, with 16 bases between. Germline V gives CDR1 LNHDA, CDR2 SQIVND (reference sequence). This CDR3 region has 16 residues. CDR3 DNA: TGTGCCAGTAGTATAGTGGGCCAGTGGGGCGCCACTGAAGCTTTCTTT. This translates into CASSIVGQWGATEAFF.

The chain joins TRBV10-3 to TRBJ2-1; 12 bases match TRBD2. J gave up 8 bases and V 2 bases, and 1 base lay outside the gene matches. The CDR3 consists of 14 residues. Germline CDR1 reads ENHRY; CDR2 reads SYGVKD. The CDR3: CAISETSGGHEQFF. As DNA, the CDR3 is TGTGCCATCAGTGAGACTAGCGGGGGGCATGAGCAGTTCTTC.

The DNA of the CDR3 is TGTGCCACCAGCCGCCCCTCGGGCAGGGGAGATCAGCCCCAGCATTTT. It is translated as CATSRPSGRGDQPQHF. V and J are TRBV15 and TRBJ1-5, with D perhaps TRBD1 (6 bases). The CDR3 is 16 amino acids. In germline, CDR1 is LNHNV, CDR2 YYDKDF (reference sequence). Trimming left V 5 bases short and J 5 bases short, with 19 bases between.

The V gene is TRBV5-1, the J gene TRBJ1-6; D is perhaps TRBD1 (5 bases). Trimming took off 0 bases at V and 9 bases at J, with 13 bases between the two ends. The CDR3 totals 15 residues. Germline assignment: CDR1 SGHRS and CDR2 YFSETQ. The CDR3 coding sequence is TGCGCCAGCAGCTTGGGGGGCGGTAGAGGTTCACCCCTCCACTTT. Its translation: CASSLGGGRGSPLHF. Using reference TRBV5-1 and TRBJ1-6 for the parts outside the CDR3, the full variable domain is KAGVTQTPRYLIKTRGQQVTLSCSPISGHRSVSWYQQTPGQGLQFLFEYFSETQRNKGNFPGRFSGRQFSNSRSEMNVSTLELGDSALYLCASSLGGGRGSPLHFGNGTRLTVT.

The V gene is TRBV18, the J gene TRBJ1-1; TRBD1 is a possible D gene (5 bases). Trimming cost V 3 bases and J 10 bases, with 18 bases left between them. The CDR3 loop spans 14 amino acids. CDR1 is KGHSH, CDR2 LQKENI, per germline. CDR3 nucleotides: TGTGCCAGCTCACCGGGCCCGGGGGGGTCAAGAGCTTTCTTT. Its protein product is CASSPGPGGSRAFF.

V usage is TRBV7-9 and J usage is TRBJ1-1; D possibly corresponds to TRBD1 (6 bases). The germline gives CDR1 SEHNR, CDR2 FQNEAQ (reference sequence). The ends were cut back, 4 bases at V and 1 base at J, with 16 bases in the middle. The CDR3 covers 16 residues. Here the CDR3 reads CASSSPGRGRNTEAFF. CDR3 in DNA: TGTGCCAGCAGCTCACCGGGGCGGGGGCGGAACACTGAAGCTTTCTTT.

The chain couples TRBV10-3 to TRBJ2-7; 9 bases agree with TRBD2. The CDR3 is made up of 15 amino acids. CDR1 and CDR2 from the germline V gene are ENHRY and SYGVKD. V gave up 0 bases and J gave up 4 bases; unmatched junction bases: 4. CDR3: CAISESNSGGYEQYF. In DNA form, the CDR3 reads TGTGCCATCAGTGAGTCGAATAGCGGGGGATACGAGCAGTACTTC.

With regard to this clone: This sample includes further DNA sequences coding for the same CDR3. This sequence joins TRBV5-1 and TRBJ1-4, with TRBD1 identical over 8 bases. V gave up 2 bases and J gave up 8 bases; unmatched junction bases: 5. The CDR3 extends over 14 amino acids. Germline V gives CDR1 SGHRS, CDR2 YFSETQ. The CDR3 nucleotides read TGCGCCAGCAGCTTAGGACAGGGCGGGGAAAAACTGTTTTTT. This encodes CASSLGQGGEKLFF.

Comment on this clone: This sample includes further DNA sequences coding for the same CDR3. This chain joins TRBV18 and TRBJ2-3; D is ambiguous. The CDR3 has 12 residues. Germline V gives CDR1 KGHSH, CDR2 LQKENI. With 6 bases removed from V and 5 bases from J, the gap between germline ends came to 9 bases. In nucleotides, the CDR3 is TGTGCCAGCTCTCCCACGCGAGATACGCAGTATTTT. Translation: CASSPTRDTQYF.

This clone was seen once. This chain links TRBV9 with TRBJ2-2; the match to TRBD1 covers 7 bases. Germline V gives CDR1 SGDLS, CDR2 YYNGEE. Trimming at V came to 3 bases and at J to 5 bases, leaving 4 bases not matched to a gene. CDR3 length equals 14 residues. Here the CDR3 reads CASSGGTVTGELFF. For the CDR3, the DNA is TGTGCCAGCAGCGGGGGGACAGTGACCGGGGAGCTGTTTTTT.

The count of this clone is one. The rearrangement joins TRBV5-5 to TRBJ1-1; perhaps TRBD1 as D (6 bases). The ends were cut back, 0 bases at V and 1 base at J, with 7 bases in the middle. Germline V gene lookup returns CDR1 SGHKS and CDR2 YYEKEE (reference sequence). CDR3 size: 14 residues. CDR3 loop: CASSLVQGNTEAFF. The CDR3 DNA reads TGTGCCAGCAGCTTGGTACAGGGGAACACTGAAGCTTTCTTT.